This is a list of T cell receptor beta chains from one sample in a study of OX40 agonist ivuxolimab in advanced cancers. Only in-frame clones appear in the TCRdb table, and some are missing; sequencing was by immunoSEQ multiplex PCR. The sample yields 60,000 to 80,000 clones, 75% to 85% seen once. Material: CD4+ or CD8+ T cells sorted from blood, obtained in a trial of the OX40 agonist ivuxolimab. The receptors derive from an adult with an advanced solid tumor such as melanoma, head and neck, liver or kidney cancer. The CDR3 runs from the conserved cysteine through the conserved F or W. Each record gives: V gene, D gene, CDR3 length, J gene, CDR3 protein. A D gene is named only where the DNA matches it firmly.

>TRBV2|NA|15|TRBJ2-1
CASSEGRVSYNEQFF
>TRBV28|NA|14|TRBJ2-7
CASSLQGYSYEQYF
>TRBV7-3|TRBD1|12|TRBJ2-7
CASTGTGIEQYF
>TRBV28|TRBD1|17|TRBJ2-2
CASRFAGQGRSTGELFF
>TRBV28|NA|11|TRBJ1-1
CASRVETTAFF
>TRBV6-5|NA|13|TRBJ1-2
CASSYSPAYGYTF
>TRBV19|TRBD2|15|TRBJ2-1
CASSPGGGRSNEQFF
>TRBV28|TRBD2|17|TRBJ2-1
CASSPGGADGSYNEQFF
>TRBV6-5|TRBD1|15|TRBJ1-2
CASSYSPDRGHGYTF
>TRBV6-5|NA|14|TRBJ1-3
CASTPRGAGNTIYF
>TRBV11-2|TRBD2|17|TRBJ2-7
CASSWKTSGGASYEQYF
>TRBV28|NA|15|TRBJ2-6
CASTGGGVGANVLTF
>TRBV19|NA|15|TRBJ1-5
CASSGRSADNQPQHF
>TRBV7-3|TRBD2|13|TRBJ2-7
CASSPGTSGRLFF
>TRBV7-2|TRBD2|15|TRBJ2-5
CASKPRRGAYETQYF
>TRBV4-3|NA|16|TRBJ2-7
CASSPPGVKGTYEQYF
>TRBV2|NA|15|TRBJ2-5
CASRDVGQPGETQYF
>TRBV29-1|TRBD2|20|TRBJ2-3
CSVEAGTNSETSGSTDTQYF
>TRBV5-1|TRBD1|16|TRBJ2-5
CASSSPGVGGVETQYF
>TRBV4-1|NA|14|TRBJ2-4
CASSQEGKSNIQYF
>TRBV7-2|TRBD2|18|TRBJ2-1
CASSLLARLAPSYNEQFF
>TRBV10-1|NA|17|TRBJ2-3
CASSESSIRSKTDTQYF
>TRBV7-9|TRBD1|16|TRBJ2-1
CASSPRDREVYNEQFF